These 10 T cell receptor beta chains share one sample of origin, sequenced in a study of cytomegalovirus exposure and HLA in healthy donors. Measured with immunoSEQ multiplex PCR; TCRdb has only the in-frame clones, and not every one. The sample carries 100,000 to 150,000 clones, about 93% recorded once. Input material: PBMCs. The receptors come from a woman in her late teens or twenties in good health and CMV-seronegative.

The V gene is TRBV5-5, the J gene TRBJ2-7, with D maybe TRBD1 (5 bases). Germline V gene lookup returns CDR1 SGHKS and CDR2 YYEKEE (reference sequence). Trimming took off 4 bases at V and 1 base at J, with 12 bases between the two ends. This CDR3 is 14 amino acids long. For the CDR3, the DNA is TGTGCCAGCAGCGCCGTAGACAGATCCTACGAGCAGTACTTC. Protein sequence: CASSAVDRSYEQYF. The entire variable domain, with the rest obtained from reference TRBV5-5 and TRBJ2-7, is as follows: DAGVTQSPTHLIKTRGQQVTLRCSPISGHKSVSWYQQVLGQGPQFIFQYYEKEERGRGNFPDRFSARQFPNYSSELNVNALLLGDSALYLCASSAVDRSYEQYFGPGTRLTVT.

The rearrangement joins TRBV18 to TRBJ2-7; the match to TRBD2 covers 8 bases. In germline, CDR1 is KGHSH, CDR2 LQKENI. The CDR3 runs 13 residues. The trim removed 5 bases at V and 3 bases at J, leaving 3 bases unmatched. Here the CDR3 DNA reads TGTGCCAGCTCAGCCGGGGGGGGCTACGAGCAGTACTTC. Amino acid sequence: CASSAGGGYEQYF.

J is TRBJ1-2 and V is TRBV5-1; TRBD1 matches at 8 bases. V gave up 4 bases and J gave up 8 bases; unmatched junction bases: 7. Germline assignment: CDR1 SGHRS and CDR2 YFSETQ. CDR3 length: 13 residues. The CDR3 region has the DNA TGCGCCAGCAGCCTTGACAGGGGAGGAGGCTACACCTTC. Translation: CASSLDRGGGYTF.

The V and J genes are TRBV10-2 and TRBJ2-7, with D perhaps TRBD1 (6 bases). The V end lost 4 bases, the J end lost 6 bases, and 13 bases lay between the germline ends. Per the germline V gene, CDR1 is WSHSY and CDR2 is SAAADI. CDR3 size: 13 residues. CDR3 bases: TGCGCCAGCAGTGGGGGTTTCAGGGGCGAGCAGTACTTC. It translates to CASSGGFRGEQYF.

This chain uses TRBV6-5 with TRBJ1-2; 9 bases are shared with TRBD1. Trimming took 6 bases from V and 3 from J; bases not matched to a gene: 8. This CDR3 is 15 amino acids long. Germline assignment: CDR1 MNHEY and CDR2 SVGAGI. Here the CDR3 reads CASRDRRQGDYGYTF. The CDR3 DNA follows: TGTGCCAGCAGAGACAGACGACAGGGGGACTATGGCTACACCTTC.

This clone was counted only a few times. V is TRBV5-8 and J is TRBJ2-7; D not certain. The CDR3 totals 14 residues. The germline gives CDR1 SGHTS, CDR2 YDEGEE. With 2 bases removed from V and 6 bases from J, the gap between germline ends came to 15 bases. CDR3 nucleotides: TGTGCCAGCAGCTTTAGTGGTAGAACTGGCGAGCAGTACTTC. This encodes CASSFSGRTGEQYF.

The chain links TRBV15 to TRBJ1-1; D perhaps matches TRBD1 (6 bases). Germline values: CDR1 LNHNV, CDR2 YYDKDF (reference sequence). The CDR3 loop spans 16 amino acids. Deletions cut 0 bases from V and 1 base from J, with 12 bases between. The CDR3: CATSRDRRQANTEAFF. CDR3 in DNA: TGTGCCACCAGCAGAGATCGGAGACAGGCGAACACTGAAGCTTTCTTT.

This rearrangement joins TRBV13 to TRBJ1-5; 7 positions match TRBD1. The CDR3 totals 15 residues. Losses at the gene ends were 5 bases for V and 11 bases for J; bases not matched to a gene: 15. CDR1 is PRHDT and CDR2 is FYEKMQ in the germline V gene (reference sequence). Written as DNA, the CDR3 is TGTGCCAGCAGCGCCTCCGGGACAGTAGGATTAGCCCAGCATTTT. It encodes CASSASGTVGLAQHF. Looking up the rest from reference TRBV13 and TRBJ1-5 gives the full variable domain: AAGVIQSPRHLIKEKRETATLKCYPIPRHDTVYWYQQGPGQDPQFLISFYEKMQSDKGSIPDRFSAQQFSDYHSELNMSSLELGDSALYFCASSASGTVGLAQHFGDGTRLSIL.

The chain carries TRBV7-2 and TRBJ2-1, with D possibly matching TRBD2 (5 bases). Germline V CDR1 and CDR2: SGHTA, FQGNSA. The V and J ends lost 5 bases and 0 bases respectively, with 17 bases between them. The CDR3 covers 17 residues. CDR3 amino acids: CASSHVVQRSSYNEQFF. The CDR3 DNA follows: TGTGCCAGCAGCCACGTCGTCCAGCGGAGCTCCTACAATGAGCAGTTCTTC.

The J gene is TRBJ1-6, the V gene TRBV30; no definite D call. Per germline, CDR1 GTSNPN and CDR2 SVGIG (reference sequence). The V gene lost 8 bases and the J gene lost 5 bases, with 10 bases spanning the gap. The CDR3 runs 12 residues. CDR3 nucleotides: TGTGCCGCTGGAGTGAATAATTCACCCCTCCACTTT. Translation: CAAGVNNSPLHF. Together with reference TRBV30 and TRBJ1-6, the CDR3 gives the full variable domain: SQTIHQWPATLVQPVGSPLSLECTVEGTSNPNLYWYRQAAGRGLQLLFYSVGIGQISSEVPQNLSASRPQDRQFILSSKKLLLSDSGFYLCAAGVNNSPLHFGNGTRLTVT.